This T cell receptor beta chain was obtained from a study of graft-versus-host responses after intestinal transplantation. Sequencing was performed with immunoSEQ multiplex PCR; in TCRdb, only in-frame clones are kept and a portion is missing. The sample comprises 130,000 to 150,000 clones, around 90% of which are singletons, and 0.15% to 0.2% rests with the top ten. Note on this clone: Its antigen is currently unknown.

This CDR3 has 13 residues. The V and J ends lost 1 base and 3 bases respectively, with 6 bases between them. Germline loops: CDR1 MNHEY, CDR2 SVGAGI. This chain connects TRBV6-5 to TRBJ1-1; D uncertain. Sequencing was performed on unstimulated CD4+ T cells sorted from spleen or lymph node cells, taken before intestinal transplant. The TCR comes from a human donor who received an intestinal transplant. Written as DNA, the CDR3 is TGTGCCAGCAGTTACTTCCAGGACACTGAAGCTTTCTTT. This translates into CASSYFQDTEAFF.